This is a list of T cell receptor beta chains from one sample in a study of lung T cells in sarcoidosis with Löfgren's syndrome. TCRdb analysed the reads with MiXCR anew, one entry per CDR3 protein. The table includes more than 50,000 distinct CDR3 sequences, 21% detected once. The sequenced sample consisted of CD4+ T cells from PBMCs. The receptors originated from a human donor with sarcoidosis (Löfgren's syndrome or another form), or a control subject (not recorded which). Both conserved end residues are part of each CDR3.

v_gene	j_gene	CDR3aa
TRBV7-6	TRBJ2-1	CASSSQPGLGYNEQFF
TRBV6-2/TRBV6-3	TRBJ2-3	CASTNNRATDTQYF
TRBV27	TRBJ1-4	CASKTRGAGGGKLSF
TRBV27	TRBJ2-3	CASSPWDGTDTQYF
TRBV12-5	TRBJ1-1	CASGLLENTEAFF
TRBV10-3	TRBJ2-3	CAISEGSGYADTQYF
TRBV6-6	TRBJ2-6	CASSYSALSGANVLTF
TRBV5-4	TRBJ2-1	CASSLERGLAGNEQFF
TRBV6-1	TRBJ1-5	CASSEGVGNQPQHF
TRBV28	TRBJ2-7	CASSPGPVYEQYF
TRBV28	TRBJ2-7	CASSFSAGPYEQYF
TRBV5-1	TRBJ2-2	CAIQVGGTGELFF
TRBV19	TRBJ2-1	CASSPGRGPGYNEQFF
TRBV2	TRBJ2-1	CASSARGTSSYNEQFF
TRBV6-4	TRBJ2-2	CASSGTNTGELFF
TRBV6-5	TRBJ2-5	CASSSWGQETQYF
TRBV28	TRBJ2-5	CASSLLLSMETQYF
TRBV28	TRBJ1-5	CASSLRGLKQPQHF
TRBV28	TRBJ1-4	CASSGQGYNEKLFF
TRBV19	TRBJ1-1	CASTYPGGSFEAFF
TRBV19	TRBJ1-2	CASSIRGQSYGYTF
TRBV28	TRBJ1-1	CASSSSMNTEAFF
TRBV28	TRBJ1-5	CASRDRVFSDQPQHF
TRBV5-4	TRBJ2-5	CASSSRQGETQCF
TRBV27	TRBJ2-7	CASRDLRGYEQYF
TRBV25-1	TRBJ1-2	CASGRQGSNYGYTF
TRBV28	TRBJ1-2	CASSVVGQGNYGYTF
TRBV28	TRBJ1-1	CASSRDRLNTEAFF
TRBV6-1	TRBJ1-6	CASSKLQGYDSPLHF
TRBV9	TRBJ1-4	CASSPGGLTNEKPFF
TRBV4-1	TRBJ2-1	CASSQVPASSHNEQFF
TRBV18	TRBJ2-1	CASSPLLAGASYNEQFF
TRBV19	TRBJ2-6	CASSMEGSRTGANVLTF
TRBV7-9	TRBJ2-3	CASSLEGRTARADTQYF
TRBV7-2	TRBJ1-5	CASSLTGENQPQHF
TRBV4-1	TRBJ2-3	CASSQLDMGFVGDTQYF
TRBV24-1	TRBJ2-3	CATSDPGQGADTQYF
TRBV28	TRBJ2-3	CASRQHSLDTQYF
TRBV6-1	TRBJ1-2	CAAGGYTF
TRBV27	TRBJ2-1	CASSLKHGTAYNEQFF
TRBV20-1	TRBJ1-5	CSAREEGPPWSQHF
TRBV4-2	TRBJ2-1	CASSQDQARGRGEQFF
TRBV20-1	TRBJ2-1	CSARTPSYNEQFF
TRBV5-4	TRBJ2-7	CASSLASGGYEQYF
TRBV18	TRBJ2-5	CASSPLTKETQYF
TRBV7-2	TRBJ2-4	CASSLAGSVAKNIQYF
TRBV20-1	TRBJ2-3	CSAQSRLGTDTQYF
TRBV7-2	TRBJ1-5	CASSAGGGNNQPQHF
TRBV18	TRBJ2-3	CASSPAGADTQYF
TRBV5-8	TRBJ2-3	CASSLWTASTDTQYF
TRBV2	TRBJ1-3	CASSEALPADGNTIYF
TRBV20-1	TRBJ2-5	CSASPTSGEKTQYF
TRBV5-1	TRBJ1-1	CASSLSSRRETEAFF
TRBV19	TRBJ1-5	CASRPGGQGDQPQHF
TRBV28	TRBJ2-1	CASSPTNNEQSF
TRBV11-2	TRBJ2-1	CASSLYGGGSYNEQFF
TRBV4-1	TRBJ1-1	CASSQPWGPTTEAFF
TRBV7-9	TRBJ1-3	CASSLKGNTIYF
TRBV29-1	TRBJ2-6	CSADTGAGANVLTF
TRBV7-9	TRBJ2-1	CASSLNGLAGVLEQFF